This T cell receptor beta chain comes out of a study of molecular identifiers for immune sequencing clone quantification. Study observations and caveats: Clones carrying above 20 RNA copies accounted for over 98% of effector molecules, under 1% in naive cells.

A word on this clonotype: Its cognate antigen is unknown.

Each library that profiled naive CD8 cells came from about 20,000 to 1,000,000 sorted cells with 10%, 30% or 50% RNA. TCRdb re-analysed the PCR reads in MiXCR, keeping a single row per CDR3 protein. Of roughly 55,000 distinct CDR3 sequences in the sample, roughly a third were seen once. The source of this sequence is a human donor in good health. Some libraries in this study had Jurkat cell RNA spiked in. Sequenced: naive CD8+ T cells from blood, with Jurkat cell RNA spiked in. Stated subset: FACS-sorted CD8+CD4-CCR7+CD45RA+ naive T cells.

The CDR3 here is CATSTNRGTNTEAFF. The CDR3 DNA follows: TGTGCCACCAGCACTAACAGGGGAACGAACACTGAAGCTTTCTTT. This sequence joins TRBV15 and TRBJ1-1; 7 bases agree with TRBD1. This CDR3 has 15 amino acids. Losses at the gene ends were 4 bases for V and 1 base for J; bases not matched to a gene: 6. Germline V gene lookup returns CDR1 LNHNV and CDR2 YYDKDF (reference sequence).